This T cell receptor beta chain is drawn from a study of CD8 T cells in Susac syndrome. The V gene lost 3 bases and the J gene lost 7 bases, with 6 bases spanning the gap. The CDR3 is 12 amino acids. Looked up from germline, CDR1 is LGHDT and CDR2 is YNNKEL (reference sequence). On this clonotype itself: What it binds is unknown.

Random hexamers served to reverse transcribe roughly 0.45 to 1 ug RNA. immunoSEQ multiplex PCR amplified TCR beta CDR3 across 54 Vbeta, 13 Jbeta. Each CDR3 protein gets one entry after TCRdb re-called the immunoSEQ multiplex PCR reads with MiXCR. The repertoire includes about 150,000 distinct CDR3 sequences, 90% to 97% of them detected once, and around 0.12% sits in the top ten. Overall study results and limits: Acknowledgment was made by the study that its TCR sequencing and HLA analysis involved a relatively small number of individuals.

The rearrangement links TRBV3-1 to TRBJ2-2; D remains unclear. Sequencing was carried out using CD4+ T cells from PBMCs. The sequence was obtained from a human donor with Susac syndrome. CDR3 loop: CASSQRYGELFF. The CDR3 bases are TGTGCCAGCAGCCAGCGCTACGGGGAGCTGTTTTTT. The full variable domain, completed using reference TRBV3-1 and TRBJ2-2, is DTAVSQTPKYLVTQMGNDKSIKCEQNLGHDTMYWYKQDSKKFLKIMFSYNNKELIINETVPNRFSPKSPDKAHLNLHINSLELGDSAVYFCASSQRYGELFFGEGSRLTVL.